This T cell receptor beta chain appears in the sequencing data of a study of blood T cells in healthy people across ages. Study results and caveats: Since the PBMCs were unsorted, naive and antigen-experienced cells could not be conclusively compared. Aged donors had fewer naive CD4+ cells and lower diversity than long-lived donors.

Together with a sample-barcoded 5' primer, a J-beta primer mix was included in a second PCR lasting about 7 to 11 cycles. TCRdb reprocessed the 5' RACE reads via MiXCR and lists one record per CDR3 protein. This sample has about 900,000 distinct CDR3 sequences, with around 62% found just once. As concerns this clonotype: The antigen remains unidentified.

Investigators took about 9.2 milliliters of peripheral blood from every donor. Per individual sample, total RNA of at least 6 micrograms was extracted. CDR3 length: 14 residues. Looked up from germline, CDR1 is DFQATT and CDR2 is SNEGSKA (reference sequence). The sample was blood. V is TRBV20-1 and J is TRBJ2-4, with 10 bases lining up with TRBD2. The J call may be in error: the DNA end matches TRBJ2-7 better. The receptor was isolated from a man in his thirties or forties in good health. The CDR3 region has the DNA TGCAGTGCTTGGAGTAGCGGGGGGCAGAACGAGCAGTACTTC. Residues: CSAWSSGGQNEQYF.